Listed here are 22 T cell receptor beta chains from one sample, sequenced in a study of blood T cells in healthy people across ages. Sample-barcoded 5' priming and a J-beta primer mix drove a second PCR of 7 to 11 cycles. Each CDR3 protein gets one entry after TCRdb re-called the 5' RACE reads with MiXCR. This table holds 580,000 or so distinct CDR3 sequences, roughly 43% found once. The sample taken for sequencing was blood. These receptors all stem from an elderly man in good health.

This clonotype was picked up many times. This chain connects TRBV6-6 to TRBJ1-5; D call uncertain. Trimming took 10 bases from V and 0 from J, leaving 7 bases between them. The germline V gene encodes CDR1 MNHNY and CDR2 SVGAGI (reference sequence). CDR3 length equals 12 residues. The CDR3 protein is CATRNSNQPQHF. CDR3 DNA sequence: TGTGCCACCAGGAATAGCAATCAGCCCCAGCATTTT.

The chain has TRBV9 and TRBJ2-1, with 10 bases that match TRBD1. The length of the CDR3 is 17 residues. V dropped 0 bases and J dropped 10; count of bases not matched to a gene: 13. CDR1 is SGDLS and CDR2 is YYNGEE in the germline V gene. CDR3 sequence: CASSVGTLGTGAYEQFF. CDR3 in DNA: TGTGCCAGCAGCGTAGGGACCCTTGGGACAGGGGCCTACGAGCAGTTCTTC.

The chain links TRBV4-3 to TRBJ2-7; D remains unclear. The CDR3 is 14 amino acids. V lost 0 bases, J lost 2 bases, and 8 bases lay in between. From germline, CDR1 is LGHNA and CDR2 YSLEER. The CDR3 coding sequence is TGCGCCAGCAGCCAAGACGGCGGTACCTACGAGCAGTACTTC. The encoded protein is CASSQDGGTYEQYF.

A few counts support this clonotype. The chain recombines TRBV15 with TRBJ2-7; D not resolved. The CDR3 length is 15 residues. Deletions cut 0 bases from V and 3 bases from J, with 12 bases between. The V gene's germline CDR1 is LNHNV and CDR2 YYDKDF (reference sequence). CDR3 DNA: TGTGCCACCAGCAGAGATCTGGTCGGAAACTACGAGCAGTACTTC. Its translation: CATSRDLVGNYEQYF.

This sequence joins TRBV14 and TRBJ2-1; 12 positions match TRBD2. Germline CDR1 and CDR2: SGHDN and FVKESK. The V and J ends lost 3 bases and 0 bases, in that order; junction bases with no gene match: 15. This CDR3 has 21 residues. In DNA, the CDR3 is TGTGCCAGCAGCCAGCATCTAGCGGGAGGGCACCTTTTGGGCTCCTACAATGAGCAGTTCTTC. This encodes CASSQHLAGGHLLGSYNEQFF.

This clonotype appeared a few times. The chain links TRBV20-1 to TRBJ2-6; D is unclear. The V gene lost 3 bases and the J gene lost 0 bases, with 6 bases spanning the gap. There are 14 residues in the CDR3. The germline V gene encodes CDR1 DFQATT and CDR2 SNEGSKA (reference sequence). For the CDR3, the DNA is TGCAGTGCTAGCGGTCTCTCTGGGGCCAACGTCCTGACTTTC. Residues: CSASGLSGANVLTF.

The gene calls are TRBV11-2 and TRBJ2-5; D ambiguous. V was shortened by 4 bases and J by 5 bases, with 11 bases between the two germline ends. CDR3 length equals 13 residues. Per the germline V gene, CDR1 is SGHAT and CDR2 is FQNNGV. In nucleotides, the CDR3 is TGTGCCAGCAGCTCCGTCGGCCAGGAGACCCAGTACTTC. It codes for CASSSVGQETQYF.

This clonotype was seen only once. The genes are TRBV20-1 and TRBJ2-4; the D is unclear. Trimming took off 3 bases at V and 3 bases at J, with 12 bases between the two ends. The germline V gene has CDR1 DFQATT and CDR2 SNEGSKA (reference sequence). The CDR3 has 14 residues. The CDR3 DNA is TGCAGTGCTAGTAGCCAGATGGTCAAAAACATTCAGTACTTC. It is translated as CSASSQMVKNIQYF.

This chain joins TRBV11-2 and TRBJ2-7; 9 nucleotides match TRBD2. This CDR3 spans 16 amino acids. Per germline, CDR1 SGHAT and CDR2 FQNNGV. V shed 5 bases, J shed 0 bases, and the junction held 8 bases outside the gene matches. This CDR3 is CASSNRLTSGSYEQYF. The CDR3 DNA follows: TGTGCCAGCAGCAATAGGCTGACTAGCGGCTCCTACGAGCAGTACTTC.

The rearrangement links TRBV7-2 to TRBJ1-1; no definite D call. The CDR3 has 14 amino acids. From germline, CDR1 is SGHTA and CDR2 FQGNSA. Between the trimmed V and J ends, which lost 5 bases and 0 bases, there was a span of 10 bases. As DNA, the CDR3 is TGTGCCAGCAGCGTAGAAGGGTTGAACACTGAAGCTTTCTTT. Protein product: CASSVEGLNTEAFF.

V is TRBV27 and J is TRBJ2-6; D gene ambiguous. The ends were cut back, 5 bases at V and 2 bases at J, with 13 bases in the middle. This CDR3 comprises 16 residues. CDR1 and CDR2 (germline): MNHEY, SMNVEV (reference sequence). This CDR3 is CASSTDTFTGANVLTF. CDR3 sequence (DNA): TGTGCCAGCAGTACCGACACCTTCACTGGGGCCAACGTCCTGACTTTC.

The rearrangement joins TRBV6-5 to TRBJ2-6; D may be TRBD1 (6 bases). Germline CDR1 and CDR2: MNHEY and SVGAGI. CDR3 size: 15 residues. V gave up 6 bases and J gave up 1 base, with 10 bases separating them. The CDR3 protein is CASRSTGSGANVLTF. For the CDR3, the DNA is TGTGCCAGCAGGTCCACAGGGTCTGGGGCCAACGTCCTGACTTTC.

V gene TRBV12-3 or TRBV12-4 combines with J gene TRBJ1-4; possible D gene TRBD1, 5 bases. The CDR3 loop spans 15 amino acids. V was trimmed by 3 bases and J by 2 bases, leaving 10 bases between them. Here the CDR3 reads CASSFNWGTNEKLFF. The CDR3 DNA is TGTGCCAGCAGTTTTAATTGGGGGACTAATGAAAAACTGTTTTTT.

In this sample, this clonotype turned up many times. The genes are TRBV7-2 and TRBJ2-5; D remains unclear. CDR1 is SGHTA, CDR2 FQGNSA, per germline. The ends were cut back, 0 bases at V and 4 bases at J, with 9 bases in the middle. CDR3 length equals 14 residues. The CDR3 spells CASSLAGVGETQYF. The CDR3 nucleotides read TGTGCCAGCAGCTTAGCAGGAGTTGGAGAGACCCAGTACTTC.

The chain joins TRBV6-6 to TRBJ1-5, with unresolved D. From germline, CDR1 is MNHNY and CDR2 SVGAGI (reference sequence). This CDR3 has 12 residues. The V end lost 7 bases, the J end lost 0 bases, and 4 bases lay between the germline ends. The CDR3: CASTHSNQPQHF. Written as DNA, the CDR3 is TGTGCCAGCACACATAGCAATCAGCCCCAGCATTTT.

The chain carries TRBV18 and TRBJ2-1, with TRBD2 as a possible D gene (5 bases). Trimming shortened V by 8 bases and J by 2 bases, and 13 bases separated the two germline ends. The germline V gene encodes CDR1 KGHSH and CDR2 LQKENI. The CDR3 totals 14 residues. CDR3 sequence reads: CASHAGRTYNEQFF. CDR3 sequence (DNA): TGTGCCAGCCACGCGGGCAGGACCTACAATGAGCAGTTCTTC.

This chain's CDR3 is CASSVVGSNTGELFF. CDR3 coding DNA: TGTGCCAGCAGTGTGGTTGGTTCGAACACCGGGGAGCTGTTTTTT. This chain uses TRBV7-9 with TRBJ2-2; the D is unclear. Trimming shortened V by 6 bases and J by 0 bases, and 11 bases separated the two germline ends. CDR3 length: 15 residues. Germline V gives CDR1 SEHNR, CDR2 FQNEAQ (reference sequence).

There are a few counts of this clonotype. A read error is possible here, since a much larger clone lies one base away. CDR3 coding DNA: TGTGCCAGCAGTGGGGGACAGATAAACTACGAGCAGTACTTC. Translation: CASSGGQINYEQYF. The chain couples TRBV6-6 to TRBJ2-7, with 7 bases lining up with TRBD1. V lost 5 bases, J lost 3 bases, and 7 bases stayed unmatched. The CDR3 contains 14 residues. CDR1 and CDR2 (germline): MNHNY, SVGAGI (reference sequence).

DNA for the CDR3: TGCAGCGTTGACACGGGGGCATACCCTGAAGCTTTCTTT. Translating it yields CSVDTGAYPEAFF. This rearrangement joins TRBV29-1 to TRBJ1-1; tentatively, D is TRBD1 (6 bases). CDR1 and CDR2 from the germline V gene are SQVTM and ANQGSEA. The CDR3 contains 13 residues. The germline V and J ends were trimmed by 3 bases and 6 bases, with 14 bases remaining between them.

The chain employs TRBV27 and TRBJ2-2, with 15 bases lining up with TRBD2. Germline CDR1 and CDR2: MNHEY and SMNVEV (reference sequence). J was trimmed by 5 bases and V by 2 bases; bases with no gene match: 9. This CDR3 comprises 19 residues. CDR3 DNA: TGTGCCAGCAGTTTAGGGGCCCCGGGACTAGCGGGAGGAACCGGGGAGCTGTTTTTT. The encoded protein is CASSLGAPGLAGGTGELFF.

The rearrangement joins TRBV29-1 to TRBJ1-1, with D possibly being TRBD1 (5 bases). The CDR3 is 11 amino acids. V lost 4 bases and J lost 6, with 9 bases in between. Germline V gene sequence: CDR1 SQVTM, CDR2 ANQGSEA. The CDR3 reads CSVGQGAEAFF. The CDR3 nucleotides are TGCAGCGTTGGGCAGGGTGCTGAAGCTTTCTTT.

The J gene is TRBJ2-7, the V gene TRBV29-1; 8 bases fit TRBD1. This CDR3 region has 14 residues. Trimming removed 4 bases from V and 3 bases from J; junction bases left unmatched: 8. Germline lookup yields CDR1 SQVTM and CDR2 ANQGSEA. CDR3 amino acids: CSVVSGQGLYEQYF. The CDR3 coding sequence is TGCAGCGTTGTCTCTGGACAGGGACTCTACGAGCAGTACTTC.